The 30 T cell receptor beta chains below were found in one sample sequenced in a study of identical twins. MiXCR, run by TCRdb on the 5' RACE reads, gives a single entry per CDR3 protein. The table lists 500,000 or so distinct CDR3 sequences, around 15% of them singletons. This sample also belongs to another study, concerning yellow fever vaccine responses in identical twins.

Sequences were obtained from CD4+ T cells sorted from blood. Source of these receptors: a woman between 18 and 30 years old in good health.

This clonotype was detected a few times. V and J are TRBV5-1 and TRBJ1-2; 7 nucleotides line up with TRBD1. This CDR3 region has 14 residues. Per germline, CDR1 SGHRS and CDR2 YFSETQ. With 1 base clipped from V and 4 bases from J, the junction kept 4 bases outside the gene matches. The CDR3 region is CASSLTGDGYGYTF. The CDR3 region has the DNA TGCGCCAGCAGCTTGACAGGGGATGGCTATGGCTACACCTTC.

The rearrangement joins TRBV20-1 to TRBJ2-3, with D perhaps TRBD1 (6 bases). This CDR3 is built from 14 residues. In germline, CDR1 is DFQATT, CDR2 SNEGSKA (reference sequence). V dropped 1 base and J dropped 4 bases, with 12 bases sitting between them. In DNA form, the CDR3 reads TGCAGTGCTAGAGGGGGCAGGGGCGCAGATACGCAGTATTTT. This sequence encodes CSARGGRGADTQYF.

This clonotype was picked up a small number of times. Lacking the conserved final phenylalanine or tryptophan, this CDR3 likely reflects a read error. This chain connects TRBV7-7 to TRBJ2-1; 9 bases align to TRBD2. The V gene's germline CDR1 is SSHAT and CDR2 FNYEAQ (reference sequence). The CDR3 has 16 residues. CDR3 sequence (DNA): TGTGCTAGCAGCCGAAATAGCGGGGGCTCCTACAATGAGCAGTTCCTC. Protein sequence: CASSRNSGGSYNEQFL.

This clonotype was observed a few times. The rearrangement joins TRBV6-2 or TRBV6-3 to TRBJ2-1; TRBD2 aligns across 14 bases. The CDR3 spans 15 residues. Germline CDR1 and CDR2: MNHEY and SVGEGT. V shed 4 bases, J shed 8 bases, and the junction held 4 bases outside the gene matches. CDR3 in amino acids: CASSSRLAGGDEQFF. CDR3 coding DNA: TGTGCCAGCAGTTCGCGACTAGCGGGAGGGGATGAGCAGTTCTTC.

There are a few counts of this clonotype. The rearrangement links TRBV13 to TRBJ2-3; TRBD2 agrees at 13 bases. This CDR3 comprises 18 residues. Per the germline V gene, CDR1 is PRHDT and CDR2 is FYEKMQ (reference sequence). Unmatched junction bases numbered 14, after V lost 8 bases and J lost 3 bases. The CDR3 spells CASHLRPGLAGRTDTQYF. In DNA form, the CDR3 reads TGTGCCAGCCATCTAAGACCGGGACTAGCGGGAAGGACAGATACGCAGTATTTT.

In nucleotides, the CDR3 is TGCAGTGCCGCATACAGGGCTGGGGCCAACGTCCTGACTTTC. Protein sequence: CSAAYRAGANVLTF. V usage is TRBV20-1 and J usage is TRBJ2-6; D perhaps matches TRBD1 (6 bases). V was trimmed by 6 bases and J by 2 bases, leaving 11 bases between them. CDR3 length: 14 amino acids. Germline assignment: CDR1 DFQATT and CDR2 SNEGSKA (reference sequence).

In its sample, this clonotype was seen a few times. This chain joins TRBV5-1 and TRBJ2-7, with 7 bases identical to TRBD1. The CDR3 extends over 15 amino acids. Germline values: CDR1 SGHRS, CDR2 YFSETQ. With 0 bases clipped from V and 5 bases from J, the junction kept 8 bases outside the gene matches. The CDR3 reads CASSLAGQGVNEQYF. CDR3 in DNA: TGCGCCAGCAGCTTGGCGGGGCAGGGGGTGAACGAGCAGTACTTC.

There are a few counts of this clonotype. This chain connects TRBV2 to TRBJ2-7; D unclear. Trimming removed 5 bases from V and 7 bases from J, with 12 bases in between. The CDR3 is made up of 12 amino acids. Germline V lookup: CDR1 SNHLY, CDR2 FYNNEI. The CDR3 region is CASSIATGEQYF. The CDR3 DNA is TGTGCCAGCAGTATTGCCACCGGGGAGCAGTACTTC.

The V and J genes are TRBV5-1 and TRBJ2-2; 12 nucleotides align to TRBD1. The CDR3 sequence is 16 residues long. Germline CDR1 reads SGHRS; CDR2 reads YFSETQ. The junction had 1 base not matched to a gene; V was cut back by 0 bases and J by 4 bases. CDR3 nucleotides: TGCGCCAGCAGCTTGGAGGGACAGGGGGCCACCGGGGAGCTGTTTTTT. This gives the protein CASSLEGQGATGELFF.

This chain uses TRBV15 with TRBJ2-3; no firm D call. CDR1 is LNHNV and CDR2 is YYDKDF in the germline V gene (reference sequence). The germline V and J ends were trimmed by 1 base and 1 base, with 9 bases remaining between them. CDR3 length: 15 amino acids. This CDR3 is CATSRVAARTDTQYF. In nucleotides, the CDR3 is TGTGCCACCAGCAGAGTGGCGGCTCGCACAGATACGCAGTATTTT.

The rearrangement uses TRBV6-5 and TRBJ2-4, with D maybe TRBD2 (6 bases). V shed 5 bases and J shed 9 bases, with 11 bases lying between them. CDR1 and CDR2 from the germline V gene are MNHEY and SVGAGI. This CDR3 has 12 residues. The chain's CDR3 is CASSIAGGIQYF. CDR3 sequence (DNA): TGTGCCAGCAGTATAGCCGGGGGCATTCAGTACTTC.

The rearrangement uses TRBV19 and TRBJ2-7; D may be TRBD2 (6 bases). The CDR3 sequence is 14 residues long. The germline CDR1 and CDR2 sequences are LNHDA and SQIVND (reference sequence). V was pared by 5 bases and J by 3 bases, with 14 bases between. In DNA, the CDR3 is TGTGCCAGTAGTGCTGCGGGGAAGGTCTACGAGCAGTACTTC. Translation gives CASSAAGKVYEQYF.

The rearrangement joins TRBV28 to TRBJ2-7; 8 bases are shared with TRBD2. Looked up from germline, CDR1 is MDHEN and CDR2 is SYDVKM. J was trimmed by 2 bases and V by 5 bases; bases with no gene match: 11. The CDR3 contains 16 residues. CDR3 region: CASSPTPTSGTYEQYF. The CDR3 DNA reads as TGTGCCAGCAGTCCGACCCCAACTAGCGGAACCTACGAGCAGTACTTC.

This clonotype showed up many times. The rearrangement links TRBV24-1 to TRBJ2-5; D assignment may be TRBD1 or TRBD2 (6 bases each). The CDR3 contains 16 residues. V was pared by 4 bases and J by 0 bases, with 14 bases between. Germline CDR1 and CDR2: KGHDR and SFDVKD. CDR3: CATSDPGEVNQETQYF. The CDR3, as DNA: TGTGCCACCAGTGACCCAGGGGAGGTAAACCAAGAGACCCAGTACTTC.

This chain joins TRBV12-3 or TRBV12-4 and TRBJ2-1; D is unclear. Trimming shortened V by 6 bases and J by 8 bases, and 8 bases separated the two germline ends. The CDR3 sequence is 11 residues long. As DNA, the CDR3 is TGTGCCAGCAGGGGCATCCATGAGCAGTTCTTC. It specifies CASRGIHEQFF.

A few counts support this clonotype. A much more abundant neighbour one base away suggests this may be a read error. The genes are TRBV20-1 and TRBJ1-5; TRBD1 matches at 9 bases. The CDR3 is made up of 16 amino acids. Germline loops: CDR1 DFQATT, CDR2 SNEGSKA (reference sequence). CDR3 in amino acids: CSARDPDRGHNHPQHF. The CDR3 DNA follows: TGCAGTGCTAGAGATCCGGACAGGGGACACAATCACCCCCAGCATTTT.

This chain joins TRBV13 and TRBJ1-1; no clear D gene. Germline V gene lookup returns CDR1 PRHDT and CDR2 FYEKMQ (reference sequence). Trimming cost V 3 bases and J 7 bases, with 9 bases left between them. The CDR3 contains 12 residues. The CDR3 sequence is CASSFRANEAFF. Here the CDR3 DNA reads TGTGCCAGCAGCTTCCGAGCCAATGAAGCTTTCTTT.

The chain carries TRBV28 and TRBJ2-3; tentative D call: TRBD2 (5 bases). Trimming removed 5 bases at V and 0 bases at J, with 9 bases between. The CDR3 runs to 14 residues. The germline V gene has CDR1 MDHEN and CDR2 SYDVKM. The CDR3 coding sequence is TGTGCCAGCAGTAAACTAGGAAGCACAGATACGCAGTATTTT. Protein sequence: CASSKLGSTDTQYF.

There are many counts of this clonotype. The chain has TRBV7-9 and TRBJ1-1; D unclear. The CDR3 runs to 13 residues. Germline CDR1 and CDR2: SEHNR and FQNEAQ (reference sequence). V lost 2 bases to trimming and J lost 1 base, with 5 bases between them. CDR3 sequence reads: CASSLPGNTEAFF. In DNA, the CDR3 is TGTGCCAGCAGCTTACCCGGGAACACTGAAGCTTTCTTT.

The chain joins TRBV12-3 or TRBV12-4 to TRBJ2-3; TRBD1 aligns across 7 bases. V shed 3 bases, J shed 6 bases, and the junction held 6 bases outside the gene matches. The CDR3 contains 14 residues. The CDR3 reads CASSFDRVLDTQYF. The CDR3 region has the DNA TGTGCCAGCAGTTTCGACAGGGTCTTGGATACGCAGTATTTT.

This clonotype occurred many times. The chain employs TRBV24-1 and TRBJ2-1, with TRBD2 as a possible D gene (5 bases). This CDR3 is 14 amino acids long. The V end was cut by 4 bases, the J end by 7 bases, with 13 bases between. In germline, CDR1 is KGHDR, CDR2 SFDVKD. The CDR3 DNA reads TGTGCCACCAGTGAGGACTTTCTAGGGAATGAGCAGTTCTTC. Translating it yields CATSEDFLGNEQFF.

This clonotype was seen just once. The chain has TRBV14 and TRBJ2-3, with no clear D. CDR1 SGHDN and CDR2 FVKESK come from the germline V gene. Trimming cost V 5 bases and J 1 base, with 10 bases left between them. This CDR3 has 14 amino acids. The CDR3 DNA reads as TGTGCCAGCAGCGGATATCAGGGCACAGATACGCAGTATTTT. This translates into CASSGYQGTDTQYF.

This clonotype was recorded only once. V usage is TRBV27 and J usage is TRBJ1-1, with TRBD1 matching 9 bases. The CDR3 is 15 amino acids. Germline-derived CDR1 and CDR2 are MNHEY and SMNVEV (reference sequence). Trimming at V came to 5 bases and at J to 1 base, leaving 5 bases not matched to a gene. The CDR3 loop is CASSPGTGWNTEAFF. CDR3 in DNA: TGTGCCAGCAGTCCCGGGACAGGGTGGAACACTGAAGCTTTCTTT.

This chain connects TRBV5-1 to TRBJ2-5; D possibly corresponds to TRBD1 (5 bases). CDR1 is SGHRS and CDR2 is YFSETQ in the germline V gene. This CDR3 is 14 amino acids long. V was cut by 1 base and J by 4 bases, with 11 bases left in between. The CDR3 DNA reads as TGCGCCAGCAGCTTGACAGGTCTGATAGAGACCCAGTACTTC. Amino acids: CASSLTGLIETQYF.

This clonotype has more than one count but fewer than ten. This chain links TRBV29-1 with TRBJ2-7; D is unresolved. Trimming shortened V by 4 bases and J by 0 bases, and 7 bases separated the two germline ends. The CDR3 covers 12 residues. CDR1 is SQVTM, CDR2 ANQGSEA, per germline. The CDR3 nucleotides are TGCAGCGTTGTCCGACCCTCCTACGAGCAGTACTTC. It yields the protein CSVVRPSYEQYF.

The chain couples TRBV6-1 to TRBJ2-5; 12 nucleotides line up with TRBD1. There are 17 residues in the CDR3. V lost 6 bases, J lost 2 bases, and 10 bases stayed unmatched. CDR1 MNHNS and CDR2 SASEGT come from the germline V gene. The CDR3 spells CASRLRDRGLGQETQYF. In DNA form, the CDR3 reads TGTGCCAGCAGACTCCGGGACAGGGGGCTGGGTCAAGAGACCCAGTACTTC.

The rearrangement links TRBV12-3 or TRBV12-4 to TRBJ2-2; a weak D match, TRBD1 (5 bases). This CDR3 has 14 residues. V lost 7 bases and J 4 bases, leaving 13 bases between the germline ends. This CDR3 reads CASKLSGSTGELFF. The CDR3 bases are TGTGCCAGCAAATTATCAGGGTCCACCGGGGAGCTGTTTTTT.

The sample holds many counts of this clonotype. V usage is TRBV5-1 and J usage is TRBJ2-2; 7 nucleotides match TRBD2. Germline loops: CDR1 SGHRS, CDR2 YFSETQ. This CDR3 has 15 amino acids. V gave up 1 base and J gave up 7 bases; unmatched junction bases: 7. The DNA for the CDR3 is TGCGCCAGCAGCTTGAGGCGGGGGTCTGACGGGGAGCTGTTTTTT. This sequence encodes CASSLRRGSDGELFF.

The chain uses TRBV20-1 and TRBJ2-1; 12 bases fit TRBD2. The CDR3 extends over 14 amino acids. The V gene's germline CDR1 is DFQATT and CDR2 SNEGSKA (reference sequence). The V segment lost 5 bases and the J segment 10 bases; nucleotides outside the gene matches: 9. CDR3 coding DNA: TGCAGTGCTCCTAGACTAGCGGGAGTCTTCGAGCAGTTCTTC. Protein sequence: CSAPRLAGVFEQFF.

This clonotype was counted only a few times. This chain links TRBV30 with TRBJ1-5; unclear D gene. The CDR3 spans 13 residues. Germline V gene sequence: CDR1 GTSNPN, CDR2 SVGIG (reference sequence). Trimming took 2 bases from V and 5 from J, leaving 10 bases between them. The CDR3 region has the DNA TGTGCCTGGAGTAAGCAGCCGTATCAGCCCCAGCATTTT. Amino acid sequence: CAWSKQPYQPQHF. The variable domain in full, with the rest retrieved from reference TRBV30 and TRBJ1-5, is SQTIHQWPATLVQPVGSPLSLECTVEGTSNPNLYWYRQAAGRGLQLLFYSVGIGQISSEVPQNLSASRPQDRQFILSSKKLLLSDSGFYLCAWSKQPYQPQHFGDGTRLSIL.